The 9 T cell receptor beta chains reported below all come from one sample, sequenced in a study of T-cell reconstitution after alpha-beta-depleted transplantation in children. Preparing the TCRbeta library involved the use of unique molecular identifiers. TCRdb analysed the PCR reads with MiXCR anew, one entry per CDR3 protein. The data hold about 500,000 distinct CDR3 sequences, with 32% observed a single time. Here the sequenced sample was PBMCs from the stem cell graft donor, taken from the stem cell graft. The source of these receptors is a human donor who donated a stem cell graft to a child with aplastic anemia.

This clonotype was counted a few times. The V gene is TRBV29-1, the J gene TRBJ1-2, with a tentative D call TRBD1 (5 bases). Germline-derived CDR1 and CDR2 are SQVTM and ANQGSEA. The CDR3 is 14 residues long. Trimming removed 4 bases at V and 4 bases at J, with 16 bases between. CDR3 sequence (DNA): TGCAGCGTTGTCGGGGAGGGGCGAGGCTATGGCTACACCTTC. It specifies CSVVGEGRGYGYTF.

This clonotype was counted between two and nine times. V gene TRBV5-6 combines with J gene TRBJ2-1; D is undetermined. Trimming left V 2 bases short and J 3 bases short, with 12 bases between. CDR1 and CDR2 (germline): SGHDT, YYEEEE. The CDR3 has 15 amino acids. The chain's CDR3 is CASSFGSFLYNEQFF. The CDR3 coding sequence is TGTGCCAGCAGCTTCGGTTCATTCCTCTACAATGAGCAGTTCTTC. Full variable domain (rest looked up from reference TRBV5-6 and TRBJ2-1): DAGVTQSPTHLIKTRGQQVTLRCSPKSGHDTVSWYQQALGQGPQFIFQYYEEEERQRGNFPDRFSGHQFPNYSSELNVNALLLGDSALYLCASSFGSFLYNEQFFGPGTRLTVL.

CDR3 nucleotides: TGTGCCAGCAGTTTGACAGAAGTTGAGGTAGTCTATGGCTACACCTTC. It encodes CASSLTEVEVVYGYTF. The chain uses TRBV12-3 or TRBV12-4 and TRBJ1-2; a weak D match, TRBD1 (5 bases). CDR3 length equals 16 residues. V lost 3 bases to trimming and J lost 4 bases, with 18 bases between them.

In its sample, this clonotype was seen a few times. J is TRBJ2-7 and V is TRBV18; D is possibly TRBD2 (5 bases). V lost 3 bases to trimming and J lost 3 bases, with 9 bases between them. Per the germline V gene, CDR1 is KGHSH and CDR2 is LQKENI. The CDR3 extends over 13 amino acids. Here the CDR3 reads CASSPYSDYEQYF. Written as DNA, the CDR3 is TGTGCCAGCTCACCCTATAGCGACTACGAGCAGTACTTC.

This chain uses TRBV4-3 with TRBJ2-3; D ambiguous. V was pared by 0 bases and J by 5 bases, with 15 bases between. The CDR3 is 16 residues long. Germline CDR1 LGHNA, CDR2 YSLEER. Written as DNA, the CDR3 is TGCGCCAGCAGCCAAGAGTCGGCGATAGAGAGAGATACGCAGTATTTT. Amino acid sequence: CASSQESAIERDTQYF.

The rearrangement joins TRBV18 to TRBJ2-4; TRBD1 agrees at 9 bases. The trim removed 4 bases at V and 5 bases at J, leaving 12 bases unmatched. The V gene's germline CDR1 is KGHSH and CDR2 LQKENI. The CDR3 sequence is 17 residues long. This CDR3 is CASSLGPGTGYENIQYF. The CDR3 DNA is TGTGCCAGCTCACTTGGCCCCGGGACAGGGTACGAAAACATTCAGTACTTC.

V is TRBV7-9 and J is TRBJ1-1; D unresolved. V was shortened by 7 bases and J by 5 bases, with 14 bases between the two germline ends. The CDR3 sequence is 13 residues long. Germline CDR1 SEHNR, CDR2 FQNEAQ (reference sequence). The CDR3 coding sequence is TGTGCCAGCATCATAGTAGTGGGGACTGAAGCTTTCTTT. Translated, it gives CASIIVVGTEAFF.

V usage is TRBV12-3 or TRBV12-4 and J usage is TRBJ2-4; D unclear. V lost 3 bases and J lost 0, with 9 bases in between. The CDR3 has 15 amino acids. The CDR3, as DNA: TGTGCCAGCAGTTTTGGCAGTAGAGCCAAAAACATTCAGTACTTC. Encoded protein: CASSFGSRAKNIQYF.

This clonotype was observed once. The chain is built from TRBV7-2 and TRBJ1-6, with 8 bases matching TRBD1. This CDR3 comprises 17 residues. CDR1 and CDR2 (germline): SGHTA, FQGNSA. After removal of 1 base from V and 0 bases from J, the junction contained 2 bases not matched to a gene. CDR3 sequence (DNA): TGTGCCAGCAGCTTAGGGGACAGGAGCTCCTATAATTCACCCCTCCACTTT. Translation: CASSLGDRSSYNSPLHF.